Each of the 20 T cell receptor beta chains below was sequenced from the same sample in a study of cytomegalovirus exposure and HLA in healthy donors. 60 Vbeta and 13 Jbeta primers were used in PCR. Generated by immunoSEQ multiplex PCR, the TCRdb table keeps only in-frame clones and is missing some. The sample lists tens of thousands of clones; over 70% were seen once. The sequenced sample was PBMCs. Receptors were obtained from a woman between 40 and 55 years old in good health and CMV-seronegative.

The V and J genes are TRBV27 and TRBJ1-5, with a weak D call TRBD1 (6 bases). Germline V lookup: CDR1 MNHEY, CDR2 SMNVEV (reference sequence). The CDR3 has 15 amino acids. V was shortened by 4 bases and J by 0 bases, with 10 bases between the two germline ends. CDR3 sequence reads: CASSSWDTSNQPQHF. Written as DNA, the CDR3 is TGTGCCAGCAGTTCCTGGGACACTAGCAATCAGCCCCAGCATTTT.

The chain combines TRBV18 with TRBJ1-1; D gene uncertain. The germline V gene encodes CDR1 KGHSH and CDR2 LQKENI. Trimming pared 3 bases from V and 5 bases from J, leaving 10 bases between. This CDR3 comprises 13 residues. Here the CDR3 reads CASSPSGTTEAFF. CDR3 DNA: TGTGCCAGCTCACCTTCAGGTACGACTGAAGCTTTCTTT.

In DNA, the CDR3 is TGTGCCAGCAGCTTCCCCCTGTCAGGGCAAGAGACCCAGTACTTC. Encoded protein: CASSFPLSGQETQYF. This chain uses TRBV5-4 with TRBJ2-5; a possible D gene is TRBD1 (5 bases). The V end lost 2 bases, the J end lost 2 bases, and 13 bases lay between the germline ends. The CDR3 covers 15 residues. The V gene's germline CDR1 is SGHNT and CDR2 YYREEE (reference sequence).

This chain connects TRBV28 to TRBJ2-7; 7 bases map to TRBD2. Germline CDR1 is MDHEN and CDR2 is SYDVKM. The CDR3 runs 14 residues. Trimming at V came to 4 bases and at J to 7 bases, leaving 10 bases not matched to a gene. CDR3 sequence: CASSSGTGGREQYF. The CDR3 region has the DNA TGTGCCAGCAGTTCCGGGACGGGGGGTAGGGAGCAGTACTTC.

This clone occurred once. V usage is TRBV14 and J usage is TRBJ1-4; no reliable D call. Germline-derived CDR1 and CDR2 are SGHDN and FVKESK. V was trimmed by 2 bases and J by 5 bases, leaving 21 bases between them. The CDR3 extends over 18 amino acids. CDR3 in DNA: TGTGCCAGCAGCCAACGCTCAGTATCCCCTTCATCCAATGAAAAACTGTTTTTT. It specifies CASSQRSVSPSSNEKLFF.

The V gene is TRBV9, the J gene TRBJ1-2; the match to TRBD1 covers 8 bases. Losses at the gene ends were 5 bases for V and 4 bases for J; bases not matched to a gene: 4. Germline V gene data show CDR1 as SGDLS and CDR2 as YYNGEE. CDR3 size: 13 residues. The CDR3: CASRKGTGYGYTF. The CDR3 coding sequence is TGTGCCAGCAGAAAAGGGACAGGCTATGGCTACACCTTC. Complete variable domain (other parts from reference TRBV9 and TRBJ1-2): DSGVTQTPKHLITATGQRVTLRCSPRSGDLSVYWYQQSLDQGLQFLIQYYNGEERAKGNILERFSAQQFPDLHSELNLSSLELGDSALYFCASRKGTGYGYTFGSGTRLTVV.

This chain joins TRBV5-6 and TRBJ1-2; D is undetermined. This CDR3 is 10 amino acids long. The germline V and J ends were trimmed by 7 bases and 6 bases, with 7 bases remaining between them. In germline, CDR1 is SGHDT, CDR2 YYEEEE. In DNA, the CDR3 is TGTGCCAGCGTAATCGATGGCTACACCTTC. Amino acids: CASVIDGYTF.

This clone was recorded a few times. This chain joins TRBV6-5 and TRBJ2-2, with D unclear. The CDR3 is 12 residues long. V was cut by 5 bases and J by 2 bases, with 3 bases left in between. The germline gives CDR1 MNHEY, CDR2 SVGAGI. The CDR3 protein is CASSPNTGELFF. In DNA, the CDR3 is TGTGCCAGCAGTCCTAACACCGGGGAGCTGTTTTTT.

In this sample, this clone turned up once. A junction boundary mismatches the germline segment, possibly from a read error. This rearrangement joins TRBV27 to TRBJ2-1; 8 bases are shared with TRBD2. The CDR3 length is 16 residues. The germline V gene encodes CDR1 MNHEY and CDR2 SMNVEV (reference sequence). CDR3 bases: TGTGCCAGCAGTTTAATAAACGGGAGGGCCTACGATGAGCAGTTCTTC. This translates into CASSLINGRAYDEQFF.

The genes are TRBV7-9 and TRBJ1-1; D might be TRBD1 (5 bases). CDR3 length: 14 amino acids. V lost 5 bases and J 1 base, leaving 11 bases between the germline ends. Looked up from germline, CDR1 is SEHNR and CDR2 is FQNEAQ (reference sequence). This CDR3 is CASSPRGTNTEAFF. Written as DNA, the CDR3 is TGTGCCAGCAGCCCGCGGGGGACGAACACTGAAGCTTTCTTT.

V usage is TRBV5-1 and J usage is TRBJ2-1, with TRBD2 identical over 11 bases. The germline CDR1 and CDR2 sequences are SGHRS and YFSETQ. This CDR3 has 17 residues. The V segment lost 4 bases and the J segment 3 bases; nucleotides outside the gene matches: 9. The CDR3 DNA sequence: TGCGCCAGCAGCGAAGATATGACTAGCGGGATCTACAATGAGCAGTTCTTC. The encoded protein is CASSEDMTSGIYNEQFF. Looking up the rest from reference TRBV5-1 and TRBJ2-1 gives the full variable domain: KAGVTQTPRYLIKTRGQQVTLSCSPISGHRSVSWYQQTPGQGLQFLFEYFSETQRNKGNFPGRFSGRQFSNSRSEMNVSTLELGDSALYLCASSEDMTSGIYNEQFFGPGTRLTVL.

The chain employs TRBV6-6 and TRBJ2-7, with 9 bases aligning to TRBD2. There are 15 residues in the CDR3. From germline, CDR1 is MNHNY and CDR2 SVGAGI (reference sequence). After removal of 6 bases from V and 2 bases from J, the junction contained 8 bases not matched to a gene. The CDR3 sequence: CASRTLAGKAYEQYF. The CDR3 region has the DNA TGTGCCAGCAGAACTCTAGCGGGGAAAGCCTACGAGCAGTACTTC.

The count of this clone is one. The chain uses TRBV10-1 and TRBJ2-1; 13 bases match TRBD2. The junction had 6 bases not matched to a gene; V was cut back by 0 bases and J by 10 bases. The CDR3 extends over 16 amino acids. The germline V gene encodes CDR1 WNHNN and CDR2 SYGVQD (reference sequence). The CDR3: CASSESILAGGREQFF. DNA of the CDR3: TGCGCCAGCAGTGAGTCGATACTAGCGGGGGGGAGGGAGCAGTTCTTC.

The chain links TRBV28 to TRBJ1-2; 9 positions match TRBD1. V lost 6 bases, J lost 5 bases, and 10 bases stayed unmatched. The germline V gene encodes CDR1 MDHEN and CDR2 SYDVKM. This CDR3 contains 15 residues. The CDR3 region has the DNA TGTGCCAGCAGCCTGGACAGGGGACGAACATATGGCTACACCTTC. Encoded protein: CASSLDRGRTYGYTF.

The chain has TRBV19 and TRBJ2-4; D perhaps matches TRBD2 (5 bases). Trimming pared 3 bases from V and 4 bases from J, leaving 16 bases between. The CDR3 is 16 amino acids. Looked up from germline, CDR1 is LNHDA and CDR2 is SQIVND (reference sequence). This CDR3 reads CASSMGSIRDKNIQYF. CDR3 coding DNA: TGTGCCAGTAGTATGGGGTCAATACGGGATAAAAACATTCAGTACTTC.

The V and J genes are TRBV10-3 and TRBJ2-2; maybe TRBD2 (7 bases). CDR3 length: 19 amino acids. Trimming cost V 2 bases and J 0 bases, with 19 bases left between them. CDR1 and CDR2 (germline): ENHRY, SYGVKD. CDR3 DNA sequence: TGTGCCATCAGTGAGCTAGGGGGGGGACGCACGACGAACACCGGGGAGCTGTTTTTT. Translating gives CAISELGGGRTTNTGELFF.

This clone has more than one count but fewer than ten. Its ends do not fully match the called genes, so a read error is possible. The chain's CDR3 is CASSLLPLGTTRPAHAQETQYF. In nucleotides, the CDR3 is TGTGCTAGCAGCTTACTACCCCTAGGGACTACACGGCCTGCACACGCACAAGAGACCCAGTACTTC. V usage is TRBV7-7 and J usage is TRBJ2-5; 7 nucleotides align to TRBD2. The CDR3 is 22 residues long. Germline values: CDR1 SSHAT, CDR2 FNYEAQ (reference sequence).

The rearrangement uses TRBV2 and TRBJ1-5; D unclear. The CDR3 runs to 15 residues. Between the trimmed V and J ends, which lost 4 bases and 3 bases, there was a span of 13 bases. Germline-derived CDR1 and CDR2 are SNHLY and FYNNEI. The CDR3 DNA is TGTGCCAGCAGTGCTGGGCAGGTCCCCAATCAGCCCCAGCATTTT. It encodes CASSAGQVPNQPQHF.

The CDR3 DNA reads TGTGCCAGCAGTGAATCCAGGGACACTGAAGCTTTCTTT. Its protein is CASSESRDTEAFF. V and J are TRBV25-1 and TRBJ1-1; tentative D call: TRBD1 (5 bases). V was clipped by 1 base and J by 3 bases, with 6 bases between them. CDR1 and CDR2 from the germline V gene are MGHDK and SYGVNS. CDR3 length equals 13 residues.

The chain combines TRBV29-1 with TRBJ2-1, with a weak D call TRBD1 (6 bases). V shed 6 bases and J shed 0 bases, with 9 bases lying between them. The CDR3 is made up of 13 amino acids. Germline values: CDR1 SQVTM, CDR2 ANQGSEA. CDR3: CSVDSSSYNEQFF. The CDR3 DNA reads as TGCAGCGTGGACAGTAGCTCCTACAATGAGCAGTTCTTC.